This passage covers 11 T cell receptor beta chains from one sample sequenced in a study of blood T cell repertoires in COVID-19 (dated by TCRdb to 2020 to 2022). Library construction relied on the immunoSEQ multiplex PCR assay. Not all clones reach the TCRdb copy of this immuneACCESS table, which keeps in-frame sequences only. Checked studies attribute under half of the gap to unresolved V genes and leave the rest unexplained. The sample table records 40,000 to 50,000 clones; approximately 85% of these occur just once. The leading ten clones occupy approximately 14% of the sample. The sample taken for sequencing was peripheral blood. These receptor sequences come from a human donor in a cohort sampled during active COVID-19. The donor label of this sample is uncertain.

The chain has TRBV5-1 and TRBJ2-3, with D possibly being TRBD2 (5 bases). The CDR3 has 16 amino acids. V lost 0 bases and J 2 bases, leaving 13 bases between the germline ends. Germline V lookup: CDR1 SGHRS, CDR2 YFSETQ. This chain's CDR3 is CASSLAGFPSTDTQYF. In DNA, the CDR3 is TGCGCCAGCAGCTTGGCGGGGTTTCCATCCACAGATACGCAGTATTTT.

This clone was observed a handful of times. V and J are TRBV4-1 and TRBJ2-7; D is perhaps TRBD1 (5 bases). The CDR3 spans 15 residues. Germline V gives CDR1 MGHRA, CDR2 YSYEKL. Trimming stripped 4 bases from V and 1 base from J, with 14 bases between. DNA of the CDR3: TGCGCCAGCAGCCCCTTTGGGCGACAGTCCTACGAGCAGTACTTC. Translating it yields CASSPFGRQSYEQYF.

This clone has more than one count but fewer than ten. V usage is TRBV7-3 and J usage is TRBJ2-7; 7 bases line up with TRBD1. CDR1 and CDR2 from the germline V gene are SGHTA and FQGTGA. This CDR3 region has 15 residues. The V and J ends lost 1 base and 5 bases, in that order; junction bases with no gene match: 8. The CDR3 DNA follows: TGTGCCAGCAGCTTAATCCACAGGGGCTCTCACGAGCAGTACTTC. Its protein is CASSLIHRGSHEQYF.

This clone was seen only a few times. V gene TRBV28 combines with J gene TRBJ1-2; possible D gene TRBD1, 6 bases. Germline V CDR1 and CDR2: MDHEN, SYDVKM. This CDR3 spans 15 amino acids. V was clipped by 3 bases and J by 5 bases, with 16 bases between them. DNA for the CDR3: TGTGCCAGCAGTTTCATGGGGGCTTCCGTGTATGGCTACACCTTC. It translates to CASSFMGASVYGYTF.

This clone was picked up a small number of times. This chain uses TRBV27 with TRBJ2-7, with 9 bases fitting TRBD2. V lost 0 bases and J lost 1; bases outside the gene matches: 7. The germline gives CDR1 MNHEY, CDR2 SMNVEV (reference sequence). The CDR3 runs 17 residues. The CDR3 DNA sequence: TGTGCCAGCAGTTTATCGCCCAGACTAGCGGCATCCTACGAGCAGTACTTC. Amino acids: CASSLSPRLAASYEQYF.

The chain has TRBV24-1 and TRBJ1-2; D might be TRBD1 (5 bases). Germline V gene data show CDR1 as KGHDR and CDR2 as SFDVKD. The CDR3 covers 14 residues. V shed 2 bases and J shed 4 bases, with 10 bases lying between them. The CDR3, as DNA: TGTGCCACCAGTGATTCAGGGATTTCCTATGGCTACACCTTC. The encoded protein is CATSDSGISYGYTF.

CDR3 amino acids: CASSLGGNSYNEQFF. In DNA, the CDR3 is TGTGCCAGCAGCCTCGGAGGAAACTCCTACAATGAGCAGTTCTTC. The chain links TRBV3-1 (or the pseudogene TRBV3-2) to TRBJ2-1; weak D call: TRBD2 (5 bases). The V end lost 4 bases, the J end lost 0 bases, and 10 bases lay between the germline ends. CDR1 and CDR2 (germline): LGHDT, YNNKEL (reference sequence). The CDR3 loop spans 15 amino acids.

This clone was detected only a few times. V is TRBV19 and J is TRBJ1-5, with no clear D. V shed 4 bases and J shed 5 bases, with 12 bases lying between them. The CDR3 runs to 14 residues. The V gene's germline CDR1 is LNHDA and CDR2 SQIVND (reference sequence). The CDR3 reads CASSSANLDQPQHF. In DNA, the CDR3 is TGTGCCAGTAGTAGTGCTAACCTCGATCAGCCCCAGCATTTT. The full variable domain, in which reference TRBV19 and TRBJ1-5 provide the parts outside the CDR3, is DGGITQSPKYLFRKEGQNVTLSCEQNLNHDAMYWYRQDPGQGLRLIYYSQIVNDFQKGDIAEGYSVSREKKESFPLTVTSAQKNPTAFYLCASSSANLDQPQHFGDGTRLSIL.

The V gene is TRBV5-6, the J gene TRBJ1-2; TRBD1 matches 7 bases. The germline CDR1 and CDR2 sequences are SGHDT and YYEEEE. This CDR3 region has 19 residues. Trimming at V came to 1 base and at J to 0 bases, leaving 15 bases not matched to a gene. The CDR3 sequence: CASSLYGTARSPTNYGYTF. The DNA of the CDR3 is TGTGCCAGCAGCTTGTATGGGACAGCACGATCCCCAACTAACTATGGCTACACCTTC.

The chain joins TRBV19 to TRBJ1-2, with D hard to call. The CDR3 consists of 13 residues. V was cut by 6 bases and J by 0 bases, with 8 bases left in between. In germline, CDR1 is LNHDA, CDR2 SQIVND (reference sequence). DNA of the CDR3: TGTGCCAGTAGGCCAGATCCTAACTATGGCTACACCTTC. Its protein is CASRPDPNYGYTF.

The rearrangement joins TRBV19 to TRBJ1-2, with a tentative D call TRBD1 (6 bases). This CDR3 contains 16 residues. Germline V gene data show CDR1 as LNHDA and CDR2 as SQIVND (reference sequence). The ends were cut back, 4 bases at V and 2 bases at J, with 17 bases in the middle. The CDR3 sequence is CASSTTRAGVNYGYTF. DNA of the CDR3: TGTGCCAGTAGTACCACAAGGGCAGGGGTAAACTATGGCTACACCTTC.